The 4 T cell receptor beta chains given below trace back to one sample, sequenced in a study of cytomegalovirus exposure and HLA in healthy donors. The PCR contained 60 Vbeta and 13 Jbeta primers. Using immunoSEQ multiplex PCR, the repertoire was profiled, and TCRdb retains in-frame clones only, with some absent. The sample has about 130,000 clones, 8% to 11% seen once; the top ten hold 4% to 5%. The material sequenced was PBMCs. These receptors all come from a young woman in good health and CMV-seropositive.

V gene TRBV4-1 combines with J gene TRBJ2-5, with D tentatively TRBD2 (6 bases). The length of the CDR3 is 15 residues. V was pared by 1 base and J by 4 bases, with 13 bases between. The germline CDR1 and CDR2 sequences are MGHRA and YSYEKL. Here the CDR3 DNA reads TGCGCCAGCAGCCAAGGAAGACTAGTTGTAGAGACCCAGTACTTC. This gives the protein CASSQGRLVVETQYF.

This clone was seen more than once but under ten times. The rearrangement links TRBV6-6 to TRBJ2-7; D may be TRBD2 (6 bases). The CDR3 has 13 amino acids. The V gene lost 10 bases and the J gene lost 3 bases, with 16 bases spanning the gap. The germline V gene encodes CDR1 MNHNY and CDR2 SVGAGI (reference sequence). The CDR3 DNA reads TGTGCCACGTCTCGGGAGTCCGTCTACGAGCAGTACTTC. Residues: CATSRESVYEQYF.

The chain joins TRBV25-1 to TRBJ2-7, with a weak D call TRBD2 (6 bases). The CDR3 has 17 residues. V was shortened by 1 base and J by 3 bases, with 19 bases between the two germline ends. Germline V gene sequence: CDR1 MGHDK, CDR2 SYGVNS. In DNA form, the CDR3 reads TGTGCCAGCAGTGAATCCGGGGGACGGTACCCTTTCTACGAGCAGTACTTC. Translating it yields CASSESGGRYPFYEQYF.

The V call is TRBV30, the J call TRBJ2-1; 8 nucleotides match TRBD2. This CDR3 comprises 14 residues. Germline V gene data show CDR1 as GTSNPN and CDR2 as SVGIG (reference sequence). CDR3 loop: CACLGRASYNEQFF. The CDR3 DNA follows: TGTGCTTGTCTCGGGAGGGCCTCCTACAATGAGCAGTTCTTC.